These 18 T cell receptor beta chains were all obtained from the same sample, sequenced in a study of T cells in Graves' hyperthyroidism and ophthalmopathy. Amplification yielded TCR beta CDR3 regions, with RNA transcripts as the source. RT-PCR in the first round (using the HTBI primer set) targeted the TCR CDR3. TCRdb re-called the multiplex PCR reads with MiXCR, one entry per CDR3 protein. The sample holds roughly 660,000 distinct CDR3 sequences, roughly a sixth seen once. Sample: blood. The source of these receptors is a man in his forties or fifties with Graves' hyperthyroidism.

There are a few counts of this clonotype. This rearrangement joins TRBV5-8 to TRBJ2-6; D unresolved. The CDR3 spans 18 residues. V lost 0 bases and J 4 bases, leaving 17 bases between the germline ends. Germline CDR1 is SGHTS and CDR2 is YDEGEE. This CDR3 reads CASSLGTMTPLGANVLTF. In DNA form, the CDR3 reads TGTGCCAGCAGCTTGGGAACTATGACCCCTCTGGGGGCCAACGTCCTGACTTTC. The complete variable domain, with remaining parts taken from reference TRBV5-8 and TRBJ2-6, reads EAGVTQSPTHLIKTRGQQATLRCSPISGHTSVYWYQQALGLGLQFLLWYDEGEERNRGNFPPRFSGRQFPNYSSELNVNALELEDSALYLCASSLGTMTPLGANVLTFGAGSRLTVL.

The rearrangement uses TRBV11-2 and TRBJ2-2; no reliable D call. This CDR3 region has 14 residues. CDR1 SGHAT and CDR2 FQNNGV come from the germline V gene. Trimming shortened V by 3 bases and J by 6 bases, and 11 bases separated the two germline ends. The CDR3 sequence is CASSFSLRAGELFF. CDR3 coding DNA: TGTGCCAGCAGCTTTAGTTTAAGGGCCGGGGAGCTGTTTTTT.

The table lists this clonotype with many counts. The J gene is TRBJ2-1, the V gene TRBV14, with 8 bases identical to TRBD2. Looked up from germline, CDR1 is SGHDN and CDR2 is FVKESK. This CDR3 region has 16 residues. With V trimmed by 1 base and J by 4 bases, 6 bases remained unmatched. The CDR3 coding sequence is TGTGCCAGCAGCCAAGGACTAAGCGGGGGATACAATGAGCAGTTCTTC. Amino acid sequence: CASSQGLSGGYNEQFF.

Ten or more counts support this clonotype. CDR3 coding DNA: TGCAGTGCTAGAGAGTTTAGGGACTTACTCTACGAGCAGTACTTC. Amino acid sequence: CSAREFRDLLYEQYF. The rearrangement uses TRBV20-1 and TRBJ2-7, with D possibly matching TRBD2 (6 bases). The CDR3 sequence is 15 residues long. V dropped 0 bases and J dropped 3 bases, with 15 bases sitting between them. Germline values: CDR1 DFQATT, CDR2 SNEGSKA (reference sequence).

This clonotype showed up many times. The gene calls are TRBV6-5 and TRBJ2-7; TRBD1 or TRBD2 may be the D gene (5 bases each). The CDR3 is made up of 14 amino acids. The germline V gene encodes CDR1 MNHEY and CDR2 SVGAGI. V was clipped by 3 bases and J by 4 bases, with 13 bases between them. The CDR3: CASSYGGEGYEQYF. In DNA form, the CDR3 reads TGTGCCAGCAGTTATGGGGGTGAGGGGTACGAGCAGTACTTC.

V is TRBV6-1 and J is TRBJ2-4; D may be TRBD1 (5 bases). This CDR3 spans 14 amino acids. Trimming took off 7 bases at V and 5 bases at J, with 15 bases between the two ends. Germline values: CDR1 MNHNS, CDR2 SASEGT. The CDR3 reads CASKSPGSQNIQYF. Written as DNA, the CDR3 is TGTGCCAGCAAATCCCCAGGGTCCCAAAACATTCAGTACTTC.

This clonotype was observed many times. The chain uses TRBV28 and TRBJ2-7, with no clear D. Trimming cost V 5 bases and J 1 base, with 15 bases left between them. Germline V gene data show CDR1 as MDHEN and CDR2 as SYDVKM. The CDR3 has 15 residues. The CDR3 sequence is CASSLENWRSYEQYF. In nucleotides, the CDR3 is TGTGCCAGCAGTCTTGAAAACTGGAGATCCTACGAGCAGTACTTC. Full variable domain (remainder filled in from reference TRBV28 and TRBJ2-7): DVKVTQSSRYLVKRTGEKVFLECVQDMDHENMFWYRQDPGLGLRLIYFSYDVKMKEKGDIPEGYSVSREKKERFSLILESASTNQTSMYLCASSLENWRSYEQYFGPGTRLTVT.

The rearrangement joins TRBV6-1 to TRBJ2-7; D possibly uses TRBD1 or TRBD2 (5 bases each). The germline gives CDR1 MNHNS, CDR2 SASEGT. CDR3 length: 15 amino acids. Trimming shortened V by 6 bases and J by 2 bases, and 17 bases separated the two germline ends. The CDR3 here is CASRLLVGEAYEQYF. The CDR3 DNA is TGTGCCAGCAGGCTTCTAGTGGGGGAAGCCTACGAGCAGTACTTC.

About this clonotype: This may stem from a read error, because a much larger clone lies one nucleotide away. The CDR3 loop is CASRATADTQYF. In DNA form, the CDR3 reads TGTGCCAGCAGAGCTACAGCGGATACGCAGTATTTT. This sequence joins TRBV9 and TRBJ2-3; D is uncertain. Germline V gene data show CDR1 as SGDLS and CDR2 as YYNGEE. CDR3 length: 12 residues. V lost 5 bases, J lost 6 bases, and 10 bases lay in between.

This CDR3 reads CASSSYSGKNEQYF. CDR3 DNA: TGTGCCAGCAGTTCTTATAGCGGGAAAAACGAGCAGTACTTC. The chain is built from TRBV28 and TRBJ2-7; TRBD2 matches at 8 bases. The trim removed 4 bases at V and 5 bases at J, leaving 7 bases unmatched. The germline CDR1 and CDR2 sequences are MDHEN and SYDVKM. CDR3 length: 14 amino acids.

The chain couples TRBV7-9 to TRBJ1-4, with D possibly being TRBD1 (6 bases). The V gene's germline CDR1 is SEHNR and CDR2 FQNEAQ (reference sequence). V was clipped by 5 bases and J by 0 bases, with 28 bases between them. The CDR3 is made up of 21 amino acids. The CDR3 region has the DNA TGTGCCAGCAGCATCCTCCCTCGGGGGGCATACTTCGCGGCAACTAATGAAAAACTGTTTTTT. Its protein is CASSILPRGAYFAATNEKLFF.

In DNA form, the CDR3 reads TGTGCCAGCAGCTCACAGCTAGGGACGGCGGAAAAACTGTTTTTT. Encoded protein: CASSSQLGTAEKLFF. The chain joins TRBV7-9 to TRBJ1-4; tentatively, D is TRBD1 (5 bases). The V end was cut by 4 bases, the J end by 8 bases, with 17 bases between. The CDR3 has 15 amino acids. Germline assignment: CDR1 SEHNR and CDR2 FQNEAQ (reference sequence).

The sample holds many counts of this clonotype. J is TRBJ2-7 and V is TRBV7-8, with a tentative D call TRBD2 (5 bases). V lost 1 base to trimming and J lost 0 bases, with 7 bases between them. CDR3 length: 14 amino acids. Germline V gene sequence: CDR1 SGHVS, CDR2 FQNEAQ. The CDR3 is CASSLVGGSYEQYF. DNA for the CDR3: TGTGCCAGCAGCTTAGTCGGAGGCTCCTACGAGCAGTACTTC.

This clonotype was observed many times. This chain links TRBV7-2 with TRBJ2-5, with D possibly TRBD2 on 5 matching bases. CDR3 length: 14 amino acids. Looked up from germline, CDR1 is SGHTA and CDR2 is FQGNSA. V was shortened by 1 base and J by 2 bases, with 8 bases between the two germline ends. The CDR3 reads CASSLGGLQETQYF. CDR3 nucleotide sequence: TGTGCCAGCAGCTTAGGCGGGCTTCAAGAGACCCAGTACTTC.

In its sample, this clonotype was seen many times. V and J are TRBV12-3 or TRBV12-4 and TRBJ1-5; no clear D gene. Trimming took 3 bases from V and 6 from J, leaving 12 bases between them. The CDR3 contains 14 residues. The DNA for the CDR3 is TGTGCCAGCAGTTTCCTAGGGAGCGGTCAGCCCCAGCATTTT. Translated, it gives CASSFLGSGQPQHF.

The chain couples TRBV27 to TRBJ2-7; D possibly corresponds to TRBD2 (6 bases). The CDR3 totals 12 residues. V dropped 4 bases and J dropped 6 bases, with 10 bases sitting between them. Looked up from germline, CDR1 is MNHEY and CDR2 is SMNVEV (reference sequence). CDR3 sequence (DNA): TGTGCCAGCAGTTCCCCAGCGGGCGAGCAGTACTTC. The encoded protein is CASSSPAGEQYF.

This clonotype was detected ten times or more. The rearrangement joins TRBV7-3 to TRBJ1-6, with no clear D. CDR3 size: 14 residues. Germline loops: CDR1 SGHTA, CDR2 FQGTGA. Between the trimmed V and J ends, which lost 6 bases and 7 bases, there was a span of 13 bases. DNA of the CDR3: TGTGCCAGCAGTCGGACCGTGGGGAATTCACCCCTCCACTTT. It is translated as CASSRTVGNSPLHF.

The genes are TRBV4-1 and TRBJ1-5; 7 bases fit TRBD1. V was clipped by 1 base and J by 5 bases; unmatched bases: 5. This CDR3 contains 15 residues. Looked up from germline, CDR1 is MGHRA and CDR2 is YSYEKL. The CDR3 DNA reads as TGCGCCAGCAGCCAAGTACCAGGGGGTCATCAGCCCCAGCATTTT. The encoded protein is CASSQVPGGHQPQHF.